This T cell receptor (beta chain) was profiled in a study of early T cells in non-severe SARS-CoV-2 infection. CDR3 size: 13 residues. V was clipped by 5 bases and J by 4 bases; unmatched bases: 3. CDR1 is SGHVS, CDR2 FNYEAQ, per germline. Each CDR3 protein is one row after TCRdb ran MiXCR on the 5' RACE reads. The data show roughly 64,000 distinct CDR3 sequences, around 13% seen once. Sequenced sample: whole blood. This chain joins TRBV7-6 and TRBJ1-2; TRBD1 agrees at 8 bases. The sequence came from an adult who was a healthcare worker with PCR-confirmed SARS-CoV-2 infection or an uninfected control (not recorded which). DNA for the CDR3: TGTGCCAGCAGCGACACAGGGGGCTATGGCTACACCTTC. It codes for CASSDTGGYGYTF.